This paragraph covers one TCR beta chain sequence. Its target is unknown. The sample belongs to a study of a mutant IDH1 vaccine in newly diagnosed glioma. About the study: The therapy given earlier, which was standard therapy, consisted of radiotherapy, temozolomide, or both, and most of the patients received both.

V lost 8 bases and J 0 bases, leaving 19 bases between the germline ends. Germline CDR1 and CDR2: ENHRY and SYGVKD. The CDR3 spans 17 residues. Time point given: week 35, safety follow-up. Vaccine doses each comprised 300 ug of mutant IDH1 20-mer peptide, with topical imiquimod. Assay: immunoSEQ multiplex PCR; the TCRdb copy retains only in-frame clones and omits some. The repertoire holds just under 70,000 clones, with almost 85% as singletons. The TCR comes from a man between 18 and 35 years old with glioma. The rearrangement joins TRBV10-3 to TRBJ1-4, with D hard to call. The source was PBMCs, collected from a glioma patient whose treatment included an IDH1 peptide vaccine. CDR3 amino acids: CAIVEVPGRSTNEKLFF. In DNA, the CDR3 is TGTGCCATCGTCGAGGTTCCGGGGAGATCAACTAATGAAAAACTGTTTTTT.